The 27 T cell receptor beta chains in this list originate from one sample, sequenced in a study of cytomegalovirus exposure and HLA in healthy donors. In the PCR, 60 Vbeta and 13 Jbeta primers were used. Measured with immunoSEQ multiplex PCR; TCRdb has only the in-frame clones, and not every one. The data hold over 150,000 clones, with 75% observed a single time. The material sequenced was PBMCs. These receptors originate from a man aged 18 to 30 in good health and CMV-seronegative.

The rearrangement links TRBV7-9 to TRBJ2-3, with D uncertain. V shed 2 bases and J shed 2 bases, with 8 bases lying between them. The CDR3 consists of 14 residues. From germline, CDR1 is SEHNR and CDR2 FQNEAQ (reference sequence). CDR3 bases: TGTGCCAGCAGCTTAATTTCAGACACAGATACGCAGTATTTT. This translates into CASSLISDTDTQYF.

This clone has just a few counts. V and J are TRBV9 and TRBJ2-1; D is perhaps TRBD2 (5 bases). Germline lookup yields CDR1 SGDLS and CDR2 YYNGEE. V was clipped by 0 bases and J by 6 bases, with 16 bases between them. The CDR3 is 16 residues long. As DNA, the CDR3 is TGTGCCAGCAGCGTAGGAACTAGTTTGTTTCCCAATGAGCAGTTCTTC. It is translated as CASSVGTSLFPNEQFF.

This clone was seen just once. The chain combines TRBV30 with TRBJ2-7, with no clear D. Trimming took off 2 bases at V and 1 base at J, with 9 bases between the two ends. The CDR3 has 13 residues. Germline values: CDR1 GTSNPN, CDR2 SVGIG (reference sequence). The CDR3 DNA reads TGTGCCTGGAGTACCGAAACTTCCTACGAGCAGTACTTC. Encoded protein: CAWSTETSYEQYF.

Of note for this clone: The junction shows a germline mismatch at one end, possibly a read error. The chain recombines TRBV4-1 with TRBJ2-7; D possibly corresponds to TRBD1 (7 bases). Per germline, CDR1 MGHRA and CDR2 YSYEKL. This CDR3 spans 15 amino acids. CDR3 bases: TGCGCCAGCAGCCCAGGGCAGGGGGGCTCCTACGAGCGGTACTTC. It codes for CASSPGQGGSYERYF.

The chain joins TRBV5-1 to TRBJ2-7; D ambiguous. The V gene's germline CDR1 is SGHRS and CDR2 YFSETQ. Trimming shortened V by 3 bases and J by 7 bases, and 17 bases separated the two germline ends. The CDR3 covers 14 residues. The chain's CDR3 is CASSSGGLSTEQYF. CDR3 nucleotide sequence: TGCGCCAGCAGCTCCGGCGGATTATCGACGGAGCAGTACTTC.

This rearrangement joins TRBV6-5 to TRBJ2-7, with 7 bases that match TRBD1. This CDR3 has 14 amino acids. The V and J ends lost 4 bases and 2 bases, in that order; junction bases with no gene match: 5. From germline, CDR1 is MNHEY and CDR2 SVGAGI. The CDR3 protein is CASSSGDRAYEQYF. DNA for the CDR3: TGTGCCAGCAGTTCCGGGGACAGAGCCTACGAGCAGTACTTC.

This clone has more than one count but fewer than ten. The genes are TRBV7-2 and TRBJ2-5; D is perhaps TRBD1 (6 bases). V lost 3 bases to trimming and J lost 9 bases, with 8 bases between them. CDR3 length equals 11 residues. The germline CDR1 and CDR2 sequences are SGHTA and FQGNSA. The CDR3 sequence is CASSFQGPQYF. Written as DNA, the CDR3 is TGTGCCAGCAGCTTTCAGGGGCCCCAGTACTTC.

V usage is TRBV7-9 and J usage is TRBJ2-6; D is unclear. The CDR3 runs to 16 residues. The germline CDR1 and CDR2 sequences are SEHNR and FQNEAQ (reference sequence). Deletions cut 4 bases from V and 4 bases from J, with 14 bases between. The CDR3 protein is CASSWLLAGGANVLTF. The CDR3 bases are TGTGCCAGCAGCTGGCTCCTGGCCGGGGGGGCCAACGTCCTGACTTTC.

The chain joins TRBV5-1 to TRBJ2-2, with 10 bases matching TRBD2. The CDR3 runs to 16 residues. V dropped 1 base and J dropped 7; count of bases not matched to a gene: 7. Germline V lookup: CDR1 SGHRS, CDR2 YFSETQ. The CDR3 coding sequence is TGCGCCAGCAGCTTGAGACTAGCGGGCGGGAGCGGGGAGCTGTTTTTT. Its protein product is CASSLRLAGGSGELFF.

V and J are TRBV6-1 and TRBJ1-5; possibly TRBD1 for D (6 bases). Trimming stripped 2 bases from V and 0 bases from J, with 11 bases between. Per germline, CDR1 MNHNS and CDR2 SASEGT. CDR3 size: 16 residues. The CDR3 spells CASSEHWTVSNQPQHF. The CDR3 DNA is TGTGCCAGCAGTGAACATTGGACAGTTAGCAATCAGCCCCAGCATTTT.

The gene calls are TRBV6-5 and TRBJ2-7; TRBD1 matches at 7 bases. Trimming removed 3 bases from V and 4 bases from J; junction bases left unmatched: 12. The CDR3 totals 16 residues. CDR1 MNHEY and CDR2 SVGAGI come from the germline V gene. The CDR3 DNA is TGTGCCAGCAGTTATTCCACAGGGGAAGCAATGTACGAGCAGTACTTC. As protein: CASSYSTGEAMYEQYF.

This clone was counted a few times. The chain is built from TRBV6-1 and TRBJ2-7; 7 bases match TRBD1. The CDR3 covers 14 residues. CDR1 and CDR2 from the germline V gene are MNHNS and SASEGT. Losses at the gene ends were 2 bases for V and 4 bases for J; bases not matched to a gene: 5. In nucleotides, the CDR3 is TGTGCCAGCAGTGAAACCCCGACAGGGTACGAGCAGTACTTC. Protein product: CASSETPTGYEQYF.

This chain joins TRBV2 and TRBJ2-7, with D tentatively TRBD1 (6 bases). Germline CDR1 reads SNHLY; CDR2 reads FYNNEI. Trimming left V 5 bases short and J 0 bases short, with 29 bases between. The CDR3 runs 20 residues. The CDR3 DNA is TGTGCCAGCAGTTATTTCCCCCTCGGATTTGGACAGTTCAGCTCCTACGAGCAGTACTTC. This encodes CASSYFPLGFGQFSSYEQYF. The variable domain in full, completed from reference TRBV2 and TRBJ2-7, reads EPEVTQTPSHQVTQMGQEVILRCVPISNHLYFYWYRQILGQKVEFLVSFYNNEISEKSEIFDDQFSVERPDGSNFTLKIRSTKLEDSAMYFCASSYFPLGFGQFSSYEQYFGPGTRLTVT.

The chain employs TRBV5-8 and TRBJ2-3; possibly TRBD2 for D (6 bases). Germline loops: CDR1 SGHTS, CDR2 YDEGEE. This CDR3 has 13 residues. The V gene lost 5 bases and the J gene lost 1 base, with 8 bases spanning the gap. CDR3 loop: CASSSGRTDTQYF. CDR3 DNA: TGTGCCAGCAGTAGCGGCCGCACAGATACGCAGTATTTT.

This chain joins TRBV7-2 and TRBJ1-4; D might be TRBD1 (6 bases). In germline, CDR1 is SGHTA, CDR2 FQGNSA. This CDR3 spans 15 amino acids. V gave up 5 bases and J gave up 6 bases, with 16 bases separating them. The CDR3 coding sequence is TGTGCCAGCAGCCCAAACCAGGGGAGGGATGAAAAACTGTTTTTT. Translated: CASSPNQGRDEKLFF.

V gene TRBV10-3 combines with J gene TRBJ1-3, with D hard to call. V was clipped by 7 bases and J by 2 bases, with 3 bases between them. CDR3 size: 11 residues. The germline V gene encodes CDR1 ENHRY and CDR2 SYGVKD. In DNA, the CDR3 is TGTGCCATCACTACTGGAAACACCATATATTTT. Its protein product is CAITTGNTIYF.

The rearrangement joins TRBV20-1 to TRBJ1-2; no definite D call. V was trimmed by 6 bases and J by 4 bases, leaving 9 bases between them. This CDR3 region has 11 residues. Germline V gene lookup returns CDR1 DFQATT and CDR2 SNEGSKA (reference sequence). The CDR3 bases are TGCAGTGCCCAGGTATTCTATGGCTACACCTTC. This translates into CSAQVFYGYTF.

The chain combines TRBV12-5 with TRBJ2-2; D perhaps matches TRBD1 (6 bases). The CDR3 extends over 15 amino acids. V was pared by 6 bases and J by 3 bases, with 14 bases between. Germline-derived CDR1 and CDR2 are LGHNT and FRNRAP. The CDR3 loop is CASGSGEGDTGELFF. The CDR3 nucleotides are TGTGCTAGTGGCTCAGGGGAAGGGGACACCGGGGAGCTGTTTTTT.

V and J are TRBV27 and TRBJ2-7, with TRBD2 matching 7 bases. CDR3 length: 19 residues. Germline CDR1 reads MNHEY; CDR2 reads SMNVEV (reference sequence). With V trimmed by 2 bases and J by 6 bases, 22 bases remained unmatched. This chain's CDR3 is CASSLRLADPPVGPSEQYF. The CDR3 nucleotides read TGTGCCAGCAGTTTAAGACTAGCCGATCCTCCCGTGGGCCCCAGCGAGCAGTACTTC.

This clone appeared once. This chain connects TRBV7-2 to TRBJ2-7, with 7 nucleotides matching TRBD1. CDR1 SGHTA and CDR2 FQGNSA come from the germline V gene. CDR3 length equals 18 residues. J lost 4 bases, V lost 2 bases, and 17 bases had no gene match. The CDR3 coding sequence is TGTGCCAGCAGCTTAAGCTATTCCCCACAGGGGTTGGTATACGAGCAGTACTTC. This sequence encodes CASSLSYSPQGLVYEQYF.

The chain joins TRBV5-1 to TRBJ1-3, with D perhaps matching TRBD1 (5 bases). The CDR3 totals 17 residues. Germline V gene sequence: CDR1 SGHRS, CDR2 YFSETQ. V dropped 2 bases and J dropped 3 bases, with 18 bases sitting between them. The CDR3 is CASSFERQGGLGNTIYF. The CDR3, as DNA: TGCGCCAGCAGCTTTGAGAGGCAGGGTGGCCTTGGAAACACCATATATTTT.

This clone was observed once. CDR3 protein: CASSGSQETQYF. CDR3 DNA sequence: TGTGCCAGTAGCGGGAGTCAAGAGACCCAGTACTTC. The chain couples TRBV19 to TRBJ2-5, with D possibly being TRBD2 (6 bases). With 6 bases removed from V and 2 bases from J, the gap between germline ends came to 7 bases. The V gene's germline CDR1 is LNHDA and CDR2 SQIVND (reference sequence). CDR3 length equals 12 residues.

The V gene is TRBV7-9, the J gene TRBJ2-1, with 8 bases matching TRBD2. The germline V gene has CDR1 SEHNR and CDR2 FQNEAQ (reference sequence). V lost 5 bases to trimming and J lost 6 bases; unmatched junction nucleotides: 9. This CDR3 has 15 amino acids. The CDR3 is CASSGGTRGFNEQFF. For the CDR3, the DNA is TGTGCCAGCAGCGGTGGGACTAGGGGATTCAATGAGCAGTTCTTC.

CDR3 nucleotides: TGTGCCACCAGCGGGATTGGGGGAGGGAGGGCCTACGAGCAGTACTTC. Amino acids: CATSGIGGGRAYEQYF. The chain links TRBV15 to TRBJ2-7; 7 positions agree with TRBD2. Germline CDR1 reads LNHNV; CDR2 reads YYDKDF (reference sequence). The CDR3 is 16 residues long. The V and J ends lost 5 bases and 2 bases, in that order; junction bases with no gene match: 12.

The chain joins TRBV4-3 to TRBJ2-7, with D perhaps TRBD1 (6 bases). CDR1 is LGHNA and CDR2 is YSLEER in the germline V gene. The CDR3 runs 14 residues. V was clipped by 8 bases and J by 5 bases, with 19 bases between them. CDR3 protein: CASEGDRWDHEQYF. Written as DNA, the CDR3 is TGCGCCAGCGAGGGTGACAGGTGGGACCACGAGCAGTACTTC.

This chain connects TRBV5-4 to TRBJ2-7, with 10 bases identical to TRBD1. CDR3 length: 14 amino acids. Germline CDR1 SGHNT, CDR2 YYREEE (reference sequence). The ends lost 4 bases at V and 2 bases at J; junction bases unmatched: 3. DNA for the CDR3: TGTGCCAGCAGCCCCGGGACAGGGGCCTACGAGCAGTACTTC. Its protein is CASSPGTGAYEQYF.

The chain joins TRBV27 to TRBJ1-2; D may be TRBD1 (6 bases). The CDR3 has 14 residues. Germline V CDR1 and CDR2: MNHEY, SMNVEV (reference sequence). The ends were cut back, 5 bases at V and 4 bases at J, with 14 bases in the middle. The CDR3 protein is CASSPERTVYGYTF. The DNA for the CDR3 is TGTGCCAGCAGTCCCGAGCGGACAGTCTATGGCTACACCTTC.